The next 15 T cell receptor beta chains were all read from a single sample in a study of human T cells and chemical hapten exposure. Time point described: pre-sensitization, week 0. Treatment here: therapeutic diphenylcyclopropenone sensitization with weekly scalp DPC. TCRdb passed the RACE reads through MiXCR, listing each CDR3 protein once. The table shows about 270,000 distinct CDR3 sequences, with almost 8% occurring only once. The source material was whole blood, sampled in connection with sensitization to the hapten diphenylcyclopropenone (DPC). Every receptor here comes from a man between 18 and 35 years old with alopecia areata. Some clones in this sample may be carry-over from other donors' samples.

This clonotype appeared many times. The rearrangement uses TRBV6-2 or TRBV6-3 and TRBJ2-3, with D perhaps matching TRBD1 or TRBD2 (5 bases each). V lost 8 bases, J lost 1 base, and 16 bases lay in between. Germline CDR1 and CDR2: MNHEY and SVGEGT. The CDR3 is made up of 15 amino acids. The CDR3 loop is CASSWGNGGTDTQYF. The CDR3 DNA sequence: TGTGCCAGCTCCTGGGGGAACGGCGGCACAGATACGCAGTATTTT.

This sequence joins TRBV4-2 and TRBJ2-7; 8 bases align to TRBD1. Losses at the gene ends were 3 bases for V and 1 base for J; bases not matched to a gene: 5. The CDR3 totals 15 residues. The germline gives CDR1 LGHNA, CDR2 YNFKEQ. DNA of the CDR3: TGTGCCAGCAGCCAGGGGACAGGTGCATCCTACGAGCAGTACTTC. The encoded protein is CASSQGTGASYEQYF.

This clonotype has just a few counts. One end of the junction does not line up with germline, which may come from a read error. The chain links TRBV27 to TRBJ1-2; D gene unclear. The germline V gene has CDR1 MNHEY and CDR2 SMNVEV (reference sequence). The CDR3 is 15 residues long. The CDR3 sequence: CASSLSYGGVYGYTF. CDR3 nucleotides: TGTGCCAGCAGTCTATCCTATGGAGGAGTCTATGGCTACACCTTC.

The sample holds a few counts of this clonotype. The rearrangement joins TRBV9 to TRBJ1-6; TRBD1 agrees at 11 bases. Germline CDR1 SGDLS, CDR2 YYNGEE. V was clipped by 0 bases and J by 8 bases; unmatched bases: 1. There are 15 residues in the CDR3. In DNA form, the CDR3 reads TGTGCCAGCAGCGTAGAGGGACAGGGGGATTCACCCCTCCACTTT. It specifies CASSVEGQGDSPLHF. Complete variable domain (other parts from reference TRBV9 and TRBJ1-6): DSGVTQTPKHLITATGQRVTLRCSPRSGDLSVYWYQQSLDQGLQFLIQYYNGEERAKGNILERFSAQQFPDLHSELNLSSLELGDSALYFCASSVEGQGDSPLHFGNGTRLTVT.

The gene calls are TRBV7-9 and TRBJ2-7; a possible D gene is TRBD2 (6 bases). Per germline, CDR1 SEHNR and CDR2 FQNEAQ (reference sequence). Trimming took off 2 bases at V and 3 bases at J, with 11 bases between the two ends. The CDR3 runs 14 residues. CDR3 region: CASSLPRDLYEQYF. The CDR3, as DNA: TGTGCCAGCAGCTTACCGCGGGACCTCTACGAGCAGTACTTC.

J is TRBJ1-2 and V is TRBV7-2; 9 bases map to TRBD1. The germline V gene has CDR1 SGHTA and CDR2 FQGNSA. The CDR3 loop spans 16 amino acids. V lost 1 base to trimming and J lost 0 bases; unmatched junction nucleotides: 3. This CDR3 reads CASSLGGQGTNYGYTF. DNA of the CDR3: TGTGCCAGCAGCTTAGGGGGACAGGGTACTAACTATGGCTACACCTTC.

The gene calls are TRBV20-1 and TRBJ2-3; 8 positions match TRBD1. The V segment lost 4 bases and the J segment 10 bases; nucleotides outside the gene matches: 7. There are 12 residues in the CDR3. Germline V gene data show CDR1 as DFQATT and CDR2 as SNEGSKA (reference sequence). The CDR3 reads CSAKHQGASQYF. CDR3 sequence (DNA): TGCAGTGCTAAACATCAGGGGGCCTCGCAGTATTTT.

This clonotype was observed a few times. The chain recombines TRBV7-8 with TRBJ2-2; 7 bases line up with TRBD2. Per the germline V gene, CDR1 is SGHVS and CDR2 is FQNEAQ. The CDR3 covers 16 residues. J was trimmed by 2 bases and V by 5 bases; bases with no gene match: 8. CDR3 DNA: TGTGCCAGCAGCCCTCGGGCGGGGGACAACACCGGGGAGCTGTTTTTT. This translates into CASSPRAGDNTGELFF.

The V gene is TRBV5-1, the J gene TRBJ1-6; 10 nucleotides agree with TRBD1. Per the germline V gene, CDR1 is SGHRS and CDR2 is YFSETQ. This CDR3 is built from 14 residues. The junction had 6 bases not matched to a gene; V was cut back by 7 bases and J by 8 bases. The chain's CDR3 is CASGETGGDSPLHF. The CDR3 DNA reads TGCGCCAGCGGGGAGACAGGGGGCGATTCACCCCTCCACTTT.

The chain recombines TRBV25-1 with TRBJ2-5; 12 nucleotides match TRBD2. V was clipped by 4 bases and J by 6 bases; unmatched bases: 9. The length of the CDR3 is 16 residues. CDR1 MGHDK and CDR2 SYGVNS come from the germline V gene. For the CDR3, the DNA is TGTGCCAGCAGTGGACTAGCGGGGGCGAGTTGGAAGACCCAGTACTTC. Encoded protein: CASSGLAGASWKTQYF.

This clonotype appeared a few times. The chain carries TRBV11-2 and TRBJ1-1; D is undetermined. There are 14 residues in the CDR3. Germline V gene sequence: CDR1 SGHAT, CDR2 FQNNGV. Trimming shortened V by 5 bases and J by 0 bases, and 10 bases separated the two germline ends. CDR3 sequence reads: CASSTRLLNTEAFF. The CDR3 DNA follows: TGTGCCAGCAGCACCCGGTTACTGAACACTGAAGCTTTCTTT.

This clonotype was observed a handful of times. This chain links TRBV7-3 with TRBJ1-1; tentative D call: TRBD1 (6 bases). Trimming stripped 5 bases from V and 3 bases from J, with 16 bases between. Germline values: CDR1 SGHTA, CDR2 FQGTGA. The CDR3 has 15 residues. CDR3 DNA: TGTGCCAGCAGCCCCCTCCGGGACACCCACACTGAAGCTTTCTTT. Its protein product is CASSPLRDTHTEAFF.

The J gene is TRBJ2-7, the V gene TRBV27, with 7 bases that match TRBD1. The J segment lost 2 bases and the V segment lost 7 bases, leaving 20 bases of the junction unmatched. The CDR3 is 18 residues long. Germline V CDR1 and CDR2: MNHEY, SMNVEV (reference sequence). CDR3 amino acids: CASTREASTGAPTYEQYF. CDR3 sequence (DNA): TGTGCCAGCACCCGAGAAGCCTCCACAGGGGCCCCCACCTACGAGCAGTACTTC.

The chain links TRBV6-5 to TRBJ2-3; D possibly matches TRBD1 or TRBD2 (6 bases each). The germline V gene has CDR1 MNHEY and CDR2 SVGAGI. The CDR3 length is 14 residues. V dropped 3 bases and J dropped 4 bases, with 11 bases sitting between them. CDR3 nucleotide sequence: TGTGCCAGCAGTTATCGGGGGCCCCCAGATACGCAGTATTTT. It is translated as CASSYRGPPDTQYF.

This clonotype has just a few counts. One end of the junction fails to match germline, which may point to a read error. The chain combines TRBV12-3 or TRBV12-4 with TRBJ2-1; D gene unclear. The CDR3 is 13 residues long. For the CDR3, the DNA is TGTGCCAGCAGTTTAGCGACCCGGACGGGCAAGGTCTTC. It encodes CASSLATRTGKVF.